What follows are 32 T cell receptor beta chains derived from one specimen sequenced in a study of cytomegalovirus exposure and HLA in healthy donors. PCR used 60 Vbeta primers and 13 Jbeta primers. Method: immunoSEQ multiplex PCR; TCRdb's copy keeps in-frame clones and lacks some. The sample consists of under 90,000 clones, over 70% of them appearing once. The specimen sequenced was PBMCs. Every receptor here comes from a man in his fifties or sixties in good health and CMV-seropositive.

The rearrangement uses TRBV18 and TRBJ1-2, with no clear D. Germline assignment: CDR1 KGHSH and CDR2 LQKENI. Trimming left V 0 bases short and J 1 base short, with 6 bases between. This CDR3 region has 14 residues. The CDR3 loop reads CASSPPSGNYGYTF. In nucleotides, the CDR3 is TGTGCCAGCTCACCACCGTCGGGTAACTATGGCTACACCTTC.

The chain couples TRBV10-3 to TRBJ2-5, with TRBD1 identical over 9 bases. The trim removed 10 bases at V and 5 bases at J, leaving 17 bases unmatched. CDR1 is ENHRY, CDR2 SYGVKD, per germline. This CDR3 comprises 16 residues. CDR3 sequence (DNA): TGTGCCACCAGGTTCGGGACAGGGCGTTCTACGGAGACCCAGTACTTC. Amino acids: CATRFGTGRSTETQYF.

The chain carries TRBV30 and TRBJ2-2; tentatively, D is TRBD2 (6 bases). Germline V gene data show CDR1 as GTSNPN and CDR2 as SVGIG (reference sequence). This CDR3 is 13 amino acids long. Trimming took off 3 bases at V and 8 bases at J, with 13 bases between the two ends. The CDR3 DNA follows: TGTGCCTGGAGGGGTTTCGCGGGAGGGGAGCTGTTTTTT. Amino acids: CAWRGFAGGELFF.

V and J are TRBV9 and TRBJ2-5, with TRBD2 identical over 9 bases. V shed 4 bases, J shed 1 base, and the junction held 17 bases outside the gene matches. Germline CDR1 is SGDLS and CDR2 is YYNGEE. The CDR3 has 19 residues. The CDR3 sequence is CASSPRSGGRAPTQETQYF. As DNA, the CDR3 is TGTGCCAGCAGCCCGCGATCAGGCGGGAGGGCGCCAACCCAAGAGACCCAGTACTTC.

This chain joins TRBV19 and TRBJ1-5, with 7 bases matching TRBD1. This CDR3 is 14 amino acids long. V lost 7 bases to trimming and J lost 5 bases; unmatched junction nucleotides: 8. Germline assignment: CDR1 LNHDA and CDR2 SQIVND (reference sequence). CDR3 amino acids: CASKRQGGDQPQHF. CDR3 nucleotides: TGTGCCAGTAAGCGGCAGGGGGGTGATCAGCCCCAGCATTTT.

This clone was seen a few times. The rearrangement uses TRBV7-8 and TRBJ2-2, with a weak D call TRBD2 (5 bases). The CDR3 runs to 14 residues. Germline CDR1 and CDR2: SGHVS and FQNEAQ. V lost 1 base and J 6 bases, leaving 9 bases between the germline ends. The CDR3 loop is CASSLDRGSGELFF. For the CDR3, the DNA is TGTGCCAGCAGCTTAGATCGCGGGTCCGGGGAGCTGTTTTTT.

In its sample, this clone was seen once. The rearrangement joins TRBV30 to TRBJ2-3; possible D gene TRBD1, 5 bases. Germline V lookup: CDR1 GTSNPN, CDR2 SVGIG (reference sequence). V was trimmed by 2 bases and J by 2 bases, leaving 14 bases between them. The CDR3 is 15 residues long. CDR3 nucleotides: TGTGCCTGGAGTCTAGGGGTGGGGCACACAGATACGCAGTATTTT. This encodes CAWSLGVGHTDTQYF. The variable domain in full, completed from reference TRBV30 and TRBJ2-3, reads SQTIHQWPATLVQPVGSPLSLECTVEGTSNPNLYWYRQAAGRGLQLLFYSVGIGQISSEVPQNLSASRPQDRQFILSSKKLLLSDSGFYLCAWSLGVGHTDTQYFGPGTRLTVL.

Here the CDR3 DNA reads TGTGCCAGCAGCTTGGGTGCGGGACAGGGGGCCTATGGCTACACCTTC. Translating it yields CASSLGAGQGAYGYTF. The rearrangement links TRBV5-4 to TRBJ1-2; 12 nucleotides line up with TRBD1. The CDR3 contains 16 residues. V lost 0 bases, J lost 4 bases, and 4 bases stayed unmatched. Germline CDR1 is SGHNT and CDR2 is YYREEE (reference sequence). Based on the CDR3 plus reference TRBV5-4 and TRBJ1-2, the full variable domain is ETGVTQSPTHLIKTRGQQVTLRCSSQSGHNTVSWYQQALGQGPQFIFQYYREEENGRGNFPPRFSGLQFPNYSSELNVNALELDDSALYLCASSLGAGQGAYGYTFGSGTRLTVV.

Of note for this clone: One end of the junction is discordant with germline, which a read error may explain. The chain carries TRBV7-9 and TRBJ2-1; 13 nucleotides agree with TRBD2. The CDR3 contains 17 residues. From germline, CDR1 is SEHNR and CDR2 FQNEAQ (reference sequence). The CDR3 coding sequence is TGTTCCAGCAGTTTACTAGCGGGAGGGCCGTTGAACAATGAGCAGTTCTTC. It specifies CSSSLLAGGPLNNEQFF.

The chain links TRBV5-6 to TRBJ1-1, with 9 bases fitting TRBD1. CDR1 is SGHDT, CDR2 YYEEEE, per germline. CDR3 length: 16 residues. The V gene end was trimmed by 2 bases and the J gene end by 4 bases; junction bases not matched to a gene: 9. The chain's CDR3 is CASSLGTGTGATEAFF. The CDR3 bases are TGTGCCAGCAGCTTAGGGACAGGGACGGGGGCCACTGAAGCTTTCTTT.

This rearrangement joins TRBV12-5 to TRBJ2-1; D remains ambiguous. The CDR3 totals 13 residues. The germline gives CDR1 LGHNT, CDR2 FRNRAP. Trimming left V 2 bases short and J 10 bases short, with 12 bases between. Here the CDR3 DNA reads TGTGCTAGTGGTTTGCTACTTAGCCCCGAGCAGTTCTTC. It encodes CASGLLLSPEQFF.

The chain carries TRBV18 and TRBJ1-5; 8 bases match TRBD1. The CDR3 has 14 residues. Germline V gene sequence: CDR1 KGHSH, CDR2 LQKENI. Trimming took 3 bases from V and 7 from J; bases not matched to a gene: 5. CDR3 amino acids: CASSPDRARQPQHF. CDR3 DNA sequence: TGTGCCAGCTCACCGGACAGGGCGCGGCAGCCCCAGCATTTT.

This chain's CDR3 is CSAILAGHTDTQYF. The DNA for the CDR3 is TGCAGCGCCATCCTAGCGGGACACACAGATACGCAGTATTTT. V gene TRBV29-1 combines with J gene TRBJ2-3, with 9 nucleotides matching TRBD2. Per germline, CDR1 SQVTM and CDR2 ANQGSEA. This CDR3 is built from 14 residues. V shed 7 bases, J shed 2 bases, and the junction held 7 bases outside the gene matches.

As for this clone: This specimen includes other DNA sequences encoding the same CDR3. The CDR3 DNA reads TGCAGCGTTGAAGATCCAGGGGGGTATGAAAAACTGTTTTTT. It encodes CSVEDPGGYEKLFF. This chain uses TRBV29-1 with TRBJ1-4, with 7 nucleotides matching TRBD1. The junction had 4 bases not matched to a gene; V was cut back by 0 bases and J by 6 bases. Germline CDR1 SQVTM, CDR2 ANQGSEA. The CDR3 loop spans 14 amino acids.

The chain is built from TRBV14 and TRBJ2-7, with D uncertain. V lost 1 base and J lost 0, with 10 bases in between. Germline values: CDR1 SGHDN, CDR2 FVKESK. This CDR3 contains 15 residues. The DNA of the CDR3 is TGTGCCAGCAGCCAAGGGGCACGCGTCTCCTACGAGCAGTACTTC. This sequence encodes CASSQGARVSYEQYF.

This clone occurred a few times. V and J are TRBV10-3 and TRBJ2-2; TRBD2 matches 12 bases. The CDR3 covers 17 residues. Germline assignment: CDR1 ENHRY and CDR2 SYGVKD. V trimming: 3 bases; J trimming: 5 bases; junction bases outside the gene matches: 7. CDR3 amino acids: CAISDPSGRVGTGELFF. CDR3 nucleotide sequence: TGTGCCATCAGTGACCCTAGCGGGAGGGTCGGAACCGGGGAGCTGTTTTTT.

The chain's CDR3 is CASSLGAGKSGYTF. Here the CDR3 DNA reads TGCGCCAGCAGCTTGGGGGCAGGGAAGAGTGGCTACACCTTC. The chain recombines TRBV5-1 with TRBJ1-2; a possible D gene is TRBD1 (5 bases). With 0 bases removed from V and 7 bases from J, the gap between germline ends came to 13 bases. This CDR3 has 14 amino acids. CDR1 SGHRS and CDR2 YFSETQ come from the germline V gene.

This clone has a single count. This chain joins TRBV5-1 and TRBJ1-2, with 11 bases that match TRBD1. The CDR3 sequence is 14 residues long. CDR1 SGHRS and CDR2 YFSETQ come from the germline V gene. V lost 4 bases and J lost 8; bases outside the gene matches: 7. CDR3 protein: CASSQADRGQGYTF. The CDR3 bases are TGCGCCAGCAGCCAAGCGGACAGGGGGCAGGGCTACACCTTC.

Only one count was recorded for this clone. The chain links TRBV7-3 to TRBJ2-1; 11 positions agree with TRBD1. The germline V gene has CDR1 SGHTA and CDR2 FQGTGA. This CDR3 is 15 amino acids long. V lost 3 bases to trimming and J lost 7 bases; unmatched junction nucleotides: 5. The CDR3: CASSFGGDRGNEQFF. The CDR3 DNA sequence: TGTGCCAGCAGCTTCGGGGGGGACAGGGGGAATGAGCAGTTCTTC.

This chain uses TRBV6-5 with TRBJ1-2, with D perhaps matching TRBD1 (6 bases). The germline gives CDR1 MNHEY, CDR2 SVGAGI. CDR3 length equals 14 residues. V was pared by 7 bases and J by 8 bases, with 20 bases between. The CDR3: CASTFSQGSKGYTF. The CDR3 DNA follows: TGTGCCAGCACTTTCTCACAGGGTTCAAAAGGCTACACCTTC.

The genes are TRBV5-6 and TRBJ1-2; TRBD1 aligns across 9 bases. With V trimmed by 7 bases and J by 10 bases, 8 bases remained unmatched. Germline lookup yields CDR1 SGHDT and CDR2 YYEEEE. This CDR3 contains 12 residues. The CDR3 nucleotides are TGTGCCAGCTTCGGACAGGGGAACGTCTACACCTTC. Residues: CASFGQGNVYTF.

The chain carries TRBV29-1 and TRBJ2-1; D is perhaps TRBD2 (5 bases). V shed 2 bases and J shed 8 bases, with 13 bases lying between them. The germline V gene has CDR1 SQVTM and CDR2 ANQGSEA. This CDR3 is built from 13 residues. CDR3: CSVESSGRDEQFF. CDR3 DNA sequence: TGCAGCGTTGAATCCAGCGGACGGGATGAGCAGTTCTTC.

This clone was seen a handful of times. This CDR3 reads CASSPDRGNQPQHF. For the CDR3, the DNA is TGCGCCAGCAGCCCGGACAGGGGAAATCAGCCCCAGCATTTT. This sequence joins TRBV4-3 and TRBJ1-5; TRBD1 matches 9 bases. J was trimmed by 4 bases and V by 4 bases; bases with no gene match: 2. The CDR3 is 14 residues long. Germline V gene data show CDR1 as LGHNA and CDR2 as YSLEER.

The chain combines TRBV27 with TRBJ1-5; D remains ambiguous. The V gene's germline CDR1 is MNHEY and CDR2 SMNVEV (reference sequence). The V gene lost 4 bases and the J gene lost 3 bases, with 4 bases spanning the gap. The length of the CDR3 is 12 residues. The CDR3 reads CASSSVNQPQHF. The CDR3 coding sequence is TGTGCCAGCAGTTCGGTCAATCAGCCCCAGCATTTT.

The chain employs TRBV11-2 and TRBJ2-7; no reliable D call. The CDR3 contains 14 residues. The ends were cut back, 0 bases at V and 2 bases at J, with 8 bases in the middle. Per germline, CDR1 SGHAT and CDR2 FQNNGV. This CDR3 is CASSLEAGPYEQYF. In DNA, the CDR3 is TGTGCCAGCAGCTTAGAGGCAGGTCCCTACGAGCAGTACTTC. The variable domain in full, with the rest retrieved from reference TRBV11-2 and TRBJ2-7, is EAGVAQSPRYKIIEKRQSVAFWCNPISGHATLYWYQQILGQGPKLLIQFQNNGVVDDSQLPKDRFSAERLKGVDSTLKIQPAKLEDSAVYLCASSLEAGPYEQYFGPGTRLTVT.

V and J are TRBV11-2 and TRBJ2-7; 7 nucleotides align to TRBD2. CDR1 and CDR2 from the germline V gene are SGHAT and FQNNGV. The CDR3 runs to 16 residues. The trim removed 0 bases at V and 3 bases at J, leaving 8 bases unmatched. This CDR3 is CASSLDWEGGDYEQYF. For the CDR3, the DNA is TGTGCCAGCAGCTTAGATTGGGAGGGCGGAGACTACGAGCAGTACTTC. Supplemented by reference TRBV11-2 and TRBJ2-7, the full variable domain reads EAGVAQSPRYKIIEKRQSVAFWCNPISGHATLYWYQQILGQGPKLLIQFQNNGVVDDSQLPKDRFSAERLKGVDSTLKIQPAKLEDSAVYLCASSLDWEGGDYEQYFGPGTRLTVT.

The CDR3 here is CASMVRGSTGELFF. DNA for the CDR3: TGTGCCAGCATGGTCAGGGGGAGCACCGGGGAGCTGTTTTTT. The chain joins TRBV7-2 to TRBJ2-2, with 7 bases aligning to TRBD1. V shed 7 bases and J 4 bases; nucleotides not matched to a gene: 6. Looked up from germline, CDR1 is SGHTA and CDR2 is FQGNSA. The CDR3 has 14 amino acids.

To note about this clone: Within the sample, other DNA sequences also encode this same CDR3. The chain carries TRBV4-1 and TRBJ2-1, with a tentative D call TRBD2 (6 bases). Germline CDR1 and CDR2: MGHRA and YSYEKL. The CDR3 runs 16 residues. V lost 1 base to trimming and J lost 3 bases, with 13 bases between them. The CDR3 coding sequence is TGCGCCAGCAGCCAAGGCCGGAGGGCCCTCTACAATGAGCAGTTCTTC. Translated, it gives CASSQGRRALYNEQFF.

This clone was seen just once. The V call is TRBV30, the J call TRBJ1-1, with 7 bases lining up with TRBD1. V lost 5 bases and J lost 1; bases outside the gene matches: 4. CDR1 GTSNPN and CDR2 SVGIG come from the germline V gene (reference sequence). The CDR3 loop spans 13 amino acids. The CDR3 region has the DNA TGTGCCTGGGCAACAGGGGAGAACACTGAAGCTTTCTTT. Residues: CAWATGENTEAFF.

CDR3 nucleotides: TGTGCCAGCAGCCGGACAGGGGCTAATGAAAAACTGTTTTTT. As protein: CASSRTGANEKLFF. This rearrangement joins TRBV14 to TRBJ1-4, with 9 bases aligning to TRBD1. Trimming removed 4 bases from V and 3 bases from J; junction bases left unmatched: 0. The CDR3 consists of 14 residues. Germline lookup yields CDR1 SGHDN and CDR2 FVKESK. Full variable domain (missing parts from reference TRBV14 and TRBJ1-4): EAGVTQFPSHSVIEKGQTVTLRCDPISGHDNLYWYRRVMGKEIKFLLHFVKESKQDESGMPNNRFLAERTGGTYSTLKVQPAELEDSGVYFCASSRTGANEKLFFGSGTQLSVL.

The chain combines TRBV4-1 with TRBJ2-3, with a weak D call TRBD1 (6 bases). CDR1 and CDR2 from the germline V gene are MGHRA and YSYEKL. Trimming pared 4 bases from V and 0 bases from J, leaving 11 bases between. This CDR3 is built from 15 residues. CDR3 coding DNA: TGCGCCAGCAGCCGACAGGCCCAAAGCACAGATACGCAGTATTTT. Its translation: CASSRQAQSTDTQYF.

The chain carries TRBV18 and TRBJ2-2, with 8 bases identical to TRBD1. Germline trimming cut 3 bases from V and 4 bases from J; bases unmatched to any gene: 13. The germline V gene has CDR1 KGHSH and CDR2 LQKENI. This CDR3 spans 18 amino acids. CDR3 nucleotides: TGTGCCAGCTCACCGCTCGTACGACAGGGGTCGAGCACCGGGGAGCTGTTTTTT. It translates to CASSPLVRQGSSTGELFF. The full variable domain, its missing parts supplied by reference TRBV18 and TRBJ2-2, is NAGVMQNPRHLVRRRGQEARLRCSPMKGHSHVYWYRQLPEEGLKFMVYLQKENIIDESGMPKERFSAEFPKEGPSILRIQQVVRGDSAAYFCASSPLVRQGSSTGELFFGEGSRLTVL.